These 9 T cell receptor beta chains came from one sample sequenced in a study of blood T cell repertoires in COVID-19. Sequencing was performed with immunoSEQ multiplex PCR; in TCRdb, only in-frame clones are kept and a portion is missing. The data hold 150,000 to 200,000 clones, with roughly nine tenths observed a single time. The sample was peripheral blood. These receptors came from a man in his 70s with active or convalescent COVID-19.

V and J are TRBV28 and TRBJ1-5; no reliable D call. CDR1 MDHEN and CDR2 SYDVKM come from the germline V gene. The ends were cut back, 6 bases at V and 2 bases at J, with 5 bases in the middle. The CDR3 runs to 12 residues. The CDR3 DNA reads TGTGCCAGCAGCGGTGGCAATCAGCCCCAGCATTTT. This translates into CASSGGNQPQHF.

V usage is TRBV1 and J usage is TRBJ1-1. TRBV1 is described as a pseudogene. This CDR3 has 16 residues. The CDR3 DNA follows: TGCACCAGCAGCCAGACGAGGCAGCCTACTAACACTGAAGCTTTCTTT. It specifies CTSSQTRQPTNTEAFF.

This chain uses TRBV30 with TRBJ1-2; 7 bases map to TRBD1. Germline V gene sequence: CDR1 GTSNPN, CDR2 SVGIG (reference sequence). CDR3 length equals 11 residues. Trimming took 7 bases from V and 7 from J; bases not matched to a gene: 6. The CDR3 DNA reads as TGTGCCTACAAAACAGGGGTTGGCTACACCTTC. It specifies CAYKTGVGYTF.

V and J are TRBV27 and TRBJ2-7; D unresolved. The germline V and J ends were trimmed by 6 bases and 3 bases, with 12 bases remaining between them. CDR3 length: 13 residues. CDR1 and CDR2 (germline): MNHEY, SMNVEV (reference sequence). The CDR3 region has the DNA TGTGCCAGCAGCCGTTCTAAATTCTACGAGCAGTACTTC. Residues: CASSRSKFYEQYF.

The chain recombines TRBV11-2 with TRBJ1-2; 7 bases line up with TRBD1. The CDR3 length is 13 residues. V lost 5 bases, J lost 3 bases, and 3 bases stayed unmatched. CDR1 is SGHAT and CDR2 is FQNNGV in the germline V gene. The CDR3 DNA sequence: TGTGCCAGCAGCATGGGGACAGACTATGGCTACACCTTC. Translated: CASSMGTDYGYTF.

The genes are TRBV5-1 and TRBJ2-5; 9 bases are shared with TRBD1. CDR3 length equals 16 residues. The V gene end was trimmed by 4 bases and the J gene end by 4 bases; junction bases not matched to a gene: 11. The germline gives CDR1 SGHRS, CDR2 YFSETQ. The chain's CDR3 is CASSPRKDRGGETQYF. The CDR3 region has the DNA TGCGCCAGCAGCCCACGAAAGGACAGGGGAGGAGAGACCCAGTACTTC. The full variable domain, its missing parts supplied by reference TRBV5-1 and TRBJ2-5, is KAGVTQTPRYLIKTRGQQVTLSCSPISGHRSVSWYQQTPGQGLQFLFEYFSETQRNKGNFPGRFSGRQFSNSRSEMNVSTLELGDSALYLCASSPRKDRGGETQYFGPGTRLLVL.

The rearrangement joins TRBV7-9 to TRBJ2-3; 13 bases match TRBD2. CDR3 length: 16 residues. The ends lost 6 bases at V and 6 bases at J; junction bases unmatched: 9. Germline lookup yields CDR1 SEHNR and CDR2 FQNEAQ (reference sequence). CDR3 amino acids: CASRLGLAGVADTQYF. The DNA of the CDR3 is TGTGCCAGCAGACTCGGACTAGCGGGAGTAGCGGATACGCAGTATTTT.

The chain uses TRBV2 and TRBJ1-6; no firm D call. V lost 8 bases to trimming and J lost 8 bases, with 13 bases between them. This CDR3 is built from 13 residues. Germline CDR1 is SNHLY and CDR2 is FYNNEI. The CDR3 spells CASVNFPDSPLHF. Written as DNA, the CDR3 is TGTGCCAGCGTTAACTTCCCGGATTCACCCCTCCACTTT.

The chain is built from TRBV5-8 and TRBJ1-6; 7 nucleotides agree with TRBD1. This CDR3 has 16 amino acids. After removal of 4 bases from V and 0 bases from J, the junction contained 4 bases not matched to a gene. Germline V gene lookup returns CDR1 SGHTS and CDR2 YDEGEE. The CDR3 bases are TGTGCCAGCAGCCCGACAGGGAGCTCCTATAATTCACCCCTCCACTTT. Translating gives CASSPTGSSYNSPLHF.